This passage covers 29 T cell receptor beta chains from one sample sequenced in a study of shared clonotypes between healthy human individuals. Sequencing used immunoSEQ multiplex PCR; TCRdb keeps in-frame clones, though not all of them. The repertoire consists of about 2.4 million clones, with more than 85% occurring once and the leading ten covering roughly 0.36%. What was sequenced was naive CD4+ T cells from PBMCs. Noted subset: CD45RA+ positively selected. These receptors were obtained from a man aged 18 to 29 in good health. Some clones in this sample may be carry-over from other donors' samples.

This chain joins TRBV2 and TRBJ1-3; unclear D gene. CDR3 length equals 13 residues. The V and J ends lost 7 bases and 5 bases respectively, with 12 bases between them. Germline V gives CDR1 SNHLY, CDR2 FYNNEI. The CDR3 nucleotides are TGTGCCAGCACCACGATGCTTAGAAACACCATATATTTT. Protein sequence: CASTTMLRNTIYF.

V gene TRBV11-3 combines with J gene TRBJ1-3; D is undetermined. CDR1 is SGHNT and CDR2 is YENEEA in the germline V gene. The CDR3 has 13 amino acids. V gave up 5 bases and J gave up 0 bases, with 5 bases separating them. CDR3 sequence (DNA): TGTGCCAGCAGCCATTCCTCTGGAAACACCATATATTTT. Translating gives CASSHSSGNTIYF. The variable domain in full, completed from reference TRBV11-3 and TRBJ1-3, reads EAGVVQSPRYKIIEKKQPVAFWCNPISGHNTLYWYLQNLGQGPELLIRYENEEAVDDSQLPKDRFSAERLKGVDSTLKIQPAELGDSAVYLCASSHSSGNTIYFGEGSWLTVV.

This clone was seen only a few times. J is TRBJ1-4 and V is TRBV19; D call uncertain. There are 14 residues in the CDR3. Germline V gene data show CDR1 as LNHDA and CDR2 as SQIVND (reference sequence). The germline V and J ends were trimmed by 3 bases and 3 bases, with 8 bases remaining between them. The CDR3 reads CASSITKPNEKLFF. The CDR3, as DNA: TGTGCCAGTAGTATCACCAAACCTAATGAAAAACTGTTTTTT. Using reference TRBV19 and TRBJ1-4 for the parts outside the CDR3, the full variable domain is DGGITQSPKYLFRKEGQNVTLSCEQNLNHDAMYWYRQDPGQGLRLIYYSQIVNDFQKGDIAEGYSVSREKKESFPLTVTSAQKNPTAFYLCASSITKPNEKLFFGSGTQLSVL.

The chain has TRBV20-1 and TRBJ2-6, with D possibly called TRBD1 or TRBD2 (5 bases each). This CDR3 spans 11 amino acids. Germline CDR1 and CDR2: DFQATT and SNEGSKA (reference sequence). Trimming left V 3 bases short and J 18 bases short, with 15 bases between. The CDR3 loop reads CSASEGYPGTF. The CDR3, as DNA: TGCAGTGCTAGCGAGGGGTATCCAGGGACTTTC.

J is TRBJ2-7 and V is TRBV15, with D possibly matching TRBD2 (7 bases). Trimming shortened V by 0 bases and J by 1 base, and 13 bases separated the two germline ends. This CDR3 is 16 amino acids long. Germline CDR1 is LNHNV and CDR2 is YYDKDF (reference sequence). CDR3 bases: TGTGCCACCAGCAGAGATTCGGGGGGCAAATCCTACGAGCAGTACTTC. This gives the protein CATSRDSGGKSYEQYF.

This rearrangement joins TRBV10-3 to TRBJ2-1; 11 nucleotides match TRBD2. V trimming: 10 bases; J trimming: 0 bases; junction bases outside the gene matches: 14. Germline V gene sequence: CDR1 ENHRY, CDR2 SYGVKD. The CDR3 is 18 amino acids. The CDR3 loop reads CATERGLAEGASYNEQFF. The CDR3 DNA reads as TGTGCCACCGAACGGGGACTAGCGGAGGGGGCCTCCTACAATGAGCAGTTCTTC.

The chain has TRBV7-3 and TRBJ2-7, with TRBD1 as a possible D gene (5 bases). Germline V lookup: CDR1 SGHTA, CDR2 FQGTGA. Trimming pared 1 base from V and 0 bases from J, leaving 16 bases between. The CDR3 is 17 amino acids. The CDR3 region is CASSLKGAQGNSYEQYF. For the CDR3, the DNA is TGTGCCAGCAGCTTAAAAGGTGCGCAGGGCAACTCCTACGAGCAGTACTTC.

The rearrangement joins TRBV2 to TRBJ1-3, with D maybe TRBD1 (5 bases). This CDR3 comprises 14 residues. Germline loops: CDR1 SNHLY, CDR2 FYNNEI. V was trimmed by 7 bases and J by 0 bases, leaving 10 bases between them. The CDR3 DNA reads TGTGCCAGCACCCGCGGGGGCTCTGGAAACACCATATATTTT. Its protein is CASTRGGSGNTIYF.

The V gene is TRBV2, the J gene TRBJ2-4, with 7 bases that match TRBD1. CDR1 and CDR2 from the germline V gene are SNHLY and FYNNEI. Germline trimming cut 5 bases from V and 9 bases from J; bases unmatched to any gene: 13. The CDR3 consists of 15 residues. The CDR3 DNA follows: TGTGCCAGCAGTTCAATGACAGGGACGGGGATCATTCAGTACTTC. Amino acids: CASSSMTGTGIIQYF.

This rearrangement joins TRBV16 to TRBJ2-1, with D possibly matching TRBD2 (6 bases). The CDR3 sequence is 13 residues long. Trimming took 1 base from V and 11 from J, leaving 12 bases between them. Per germline, CDR1 KGHSY and CDR2 FQNENV. In DNA form, the CDR3 reads TGTGCCAGCAGCCAATGGGGGGACGGAAAGCAGTTCTTC. Amino acids: CASSQWGDGKQFF. The full variable domain, in which reference TRBV16 and TRBJ2-1 provide the parts outside the CDR3, is GEEVAQTPKHLVRGEGQKAKLYCAPIKGHSYVFWYQQVLKNEFKFLISFQNENVFDETGMPKERFSAKCLPNSPCSLEIQATKLEDSAVYFCASSQWGDGKQFFGPGTRLTVL.

This rearrangement joins TRBV28 to TRBJ1-1; D is ambiguous. Germline V gene data show CDR1 as MDHEN and CDR2 as SYDVKM. Trimming pared 5 bases from V and 8 bases from J, leaving 12 bases between. There are 12 residues in the CDR3. CDR3: CASSVVPEEAFF. The CDR3 DNA follows: TGTGCCAGCAGTGTGGTCCCCGAAGAAGCTTTCTTT.

CDR3 in amino acids: CASSLAGGATDTQYF. Written as DNA, the CDR3 is TGCGCCAGCAGCTTGGCGGGGGGCGCCACAGATACGCAGTATTTT. The V and J genes are TRBV5-1 and TRBJ2-3; TRBD2 is a possible D gene (7 bases). The germline V gene has CDR1 SGHRS and CDR2 YFSETQ. V lost 0 bases and J 2 bases, leaving 10 bases between the germline ends. The CDR3 runs to 15 residues. The whole variable domain, remainder taken from reference TRBV5-1 and TRBJ2-3, is KAGVTQTPRYLIKTRGQQVTLSCSPISGHRSVSWYQQTPGQGLQFLFEYFSETQRNKGNFPGRFSGRQFSNSRSEMNVSTLELGDSALYLCASSLAGGATDTQYFGPGTRLTVL.

The chain carries TRBV28 and TRBJ2-3, with 12 positions matching TRBD1. CDR1 and CDR2 (germline): MDHEN, SYDVKM. V lost 6 bases, J lost 3 bases, and 7 bases stayed unmatched. The CDR3 extends over 16 amino acids. In DNA, the CDR3 is TGTGCCAGCAGATCACCGGGACAGGGGGCTACAGATACGCAGTATTTT. It codes for CASRSPGQGATDTQYF.

The chain uses TRBV5-1 and TRBJ1-4; 10 bases are shared with TRBD1. The V gene end was trimmed by 4 bases and the J gene end by 8 bases; junction bases not matched to a gene: 5. Germline loops: CDR1 SGHRS, CDR2 YFSETQ. The CDR3 contains 14 residues. The CDR3 loop is CASSRDRGREKLFF. CDR3 sequence (DNA): TGCGCCAGCAGCCGGGACAGGGGCCGCGAAAAACTGTTTTTT.

This chain joins TRBV2 and TRBJ1-2; 7 bases are a match to TRBD1. The CDR3 loop spans 15 amino acids. Germline CDR1 and CDR2: SNHLY and FYNNEI. V lost 4 bases and J lost 0; bases outside the gene matches: 5. CDR3 DNA sequence: TGTGCCAGCAGTGCACAGGGGACAGCTAACTATGGCTACACCTTC. It codes for CASSAQGTANYGYTF.

As concerns this clone: Other nucleotide sequences in the sample specify the same CDR3. The chain employs TRBV28 and TRBJ2-7; maybe TRBD1 (5 bases). V was clipped by 3 bases and J by 2 bases, with 11 bases between them. The CDR3 has 14 residues. Germline assignment: CDR1 MDHEN and CDR2 SYDVKM. The CDR3 spells CASSLLGPTYEQYF. The DNA for the CDR3 is TGTGCCAGCAGTTTGCTGGGGCCAACCTACGAGCAGTACTTC.

The table lists this clone with a count of one. The chain is built from TRBV6-5 and TRBJ2-2, with D perhaps TRBD1 or TRBD2 (5 bases each). Trimming left V 2 bases short and J 2 bases short, with 12 bases between. Germline V gene lookup returns CDR1 MNHEY and CDR2 SVGAGI. The CDR3 is 16 residues long. CDR3 protein: CASSYPPGRNTGELFF. CDR3 sequence (DNA): TGTGCCAGCAGTTACCCCCCGGGACGAAACACCGGGGAGCTGTTTTTT.

The chain has TRBV6-5 and TRBJ2-7; 7 bases line up with TRBD1. With 9 bases clipped from V and 3 bases from J, the junction kept 5 bases outside the gene matches. The germline gives CDR1 MNHEY, CDR2 SVGAGI. The CDR3 runs to 12 residues. CDR3 amino acids: CARSRQGYEQYF. In DNA form, the CDR3 reads TGTGCCAGATCGAGACAGGGCTACGAGCAGTACTTC.

The genes are TRBV29-1 and TRBJ1-1; D unresolved. Trimming took 7 bases from V and 6 from J, leaving 18 bases between them. Germline CDR1 reads SQVTM; CDR2 reads ANQGSEA. The CDR3 is 13 residues long. CDR3 loop: CSGQRKMIPEAFF. As DNA, the CDR3 is TGCAGCGGTCAGCGGAAAATGATCCCTGAAGCTTTCTTT.

V and J are TRBV7-8 and TRBJ1-1; weak D call: TRBD1 (6 bases). In germline, CDR1 is SGHVS, CDR2 FQNEAQ. Trimming took 2 bases from V and 11 from J, leaving 15 bases between them. This CDR3 has 13 amino acids. The CDR3: CASSLNRAGYAFF. The CDR3 nucleotides are TGTGCCAGCAGCTTAAACAGGGCGGGGTACGCTTTCTTT.

V usage is TRBV7-2 and J usage is TRBJ1-4; D remains ambiguous. With 1 base removed from V and 11 bases from J, the gap between germline ends came to 11 bases. This CDR3 contains 13 residues. In germline, CDR1 is SGHTA, CDR2 FQGNSA. CDR3: CASSLGTASKLFF. Here the CDR3 DNA reads TGTGCCAGCAGCTTAGGAACGGCATCGAAACTGTTTTTT.

The V gene is TRBV7-9, the J gene TRBJ2-7; 11 bases align to TRBD2. Trimming at V came to 4 bases and at J to 6 bases, leaving 11 bases not matched to a gene. The CDR3 contains 16 residues. Germline values: CDR1 SEHNR, CDR2 FQNEAQ (reference sequence). The CDR3 coding sequence is TGTGCCAGCAGCTCCACCGGGTTAGCGGGAGGGCTCGAGCAGTACTTC. It yields the protein CASSSTGLAGGLEQYF.

The J gene is TRBJ2-1, the V gene TRBV27; weak D call: TRBD2 (6 bases). There are 12 residues in the CDR3. V lost 5 bases, J lost 14 bases, and 16 bases lay in between. Germline values: CDR1 MNHEY, CDR2 SMNVEV (reference sequence). This CDR3 reads CASSLAGKGKFF. Here the CDR3 DNA reads TGTGCCAGCAGTCTGGCGGGAAAGGGGAAGTTCTTC.

The gene calls are TRBV5-1 and TRBJ2-7; D is perhaps TRBD2 (8 bases). Trimming left V 4 bases short and J 1 base short, with 15 bases between. Germline V gene lookup returns CDR1 SGHRS and CDR2 YFSETQ. This CDR3 has 15 residues. The chain's CDR3 is CASSRGGQSSYEQYF. For the CDR3, the DNA is TGCGCCAGCAGCCGGGGGGGACAGTCATCCTACGAGCAGTACTTC.

This clone was seen a handful of times. The J gene is TRBJ2-5, the V gene TRBV5-1; weak D call: TRBD1 (5 bases). Trimming removed 5 bases from V and 4 bases from J, with 12 bases in between. Germline assignment: CDR1 SGHRS and CDR2 YFSETQ. The CDR3 spans 13 residues. Here the CDR3 DNA reads TGCGCCAGCAGTGTGACAGATTCAGAGACCCAGTACTTC. Protein: CASSVTDSETQYF.

The rearrangement joins TRBV28 to TRBJ1-2; D call uncertain. Germline CDR1 and CDR2: MDHEN and SYDVKM. Deletions cut 5 bases from V and 6 bases from J, with 13 bases between. The CDR3 contains 13 residues. The chain's CDR3 is CASSPPTRDGYTF. CDR3 coding DNA: TGTGCCAGCAGTCCCCCCACAAGGGATGGCTACACCTTC.

CDR3 in DNA: TGCGCCAGCAGTCAATCAAGGGTTTCGAGCAATCAGCCCCAGCATTTT. Its translation: CASSQSRVSSNQPQHF. This chain links TRBV23-1 with TRBJ1-5; D is unclear. TRBV23-1 is classed as an ORF, of uncertain function. V shed 0 bases and J shed 1 base, with 10 bases lying between them. This CDR3 has 16 residues.

The genes are TRBV27 and TRBJ2-7; 7 bases align to TRBD1. Germline loops: CDR1 MNHEY, CDR2 SMNVEV (reference sequence). The CDR3 extends over 15 amino acids. V trimming: 3 bases; J trimming: 2 bases; junction bases outside the gene matches: 7. Here the CDR3 DNA reads TGTGCCAGCAGTTTTCAGGGGGTACCTACCTACGAGCAGTACTTC. It yields the protein CASSFQGVPTYEQYF.

The V and J genes are TRBV10-1 and TRBJ2-7; weak D call: TRBD2 (5 bases). Germline V gene lookup returns CDR1 WNHNN and CDR2 SYGVQD (reference sequence). Trimming removed 8 bases from V and 3 bases from J, with 26 bases in between. The CDR3 has 17 amino acids. The CDR3 nucleotides are TGCGCCAGCCCACCACTAGAAGCAAGTGTTCTGCTCTACGAGCAGTACTTC. It codes for CASPPLEASVLLYEQYF.